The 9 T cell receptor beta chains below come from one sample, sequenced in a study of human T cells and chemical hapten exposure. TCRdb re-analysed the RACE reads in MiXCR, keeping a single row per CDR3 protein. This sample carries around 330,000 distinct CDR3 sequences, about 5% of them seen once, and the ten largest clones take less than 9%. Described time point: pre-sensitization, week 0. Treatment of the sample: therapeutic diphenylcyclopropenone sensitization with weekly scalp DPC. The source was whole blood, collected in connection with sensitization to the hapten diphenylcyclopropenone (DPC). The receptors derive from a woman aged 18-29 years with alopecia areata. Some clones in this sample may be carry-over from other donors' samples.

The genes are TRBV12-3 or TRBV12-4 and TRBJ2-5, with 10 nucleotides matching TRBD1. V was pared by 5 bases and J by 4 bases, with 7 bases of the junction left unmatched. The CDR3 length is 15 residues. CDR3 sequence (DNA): TGTGCCAGCAGTGCCGGACAGGGGGTTCGAGAGACCCAGTACTTC. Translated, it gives CASSAGQGVRETQYF.

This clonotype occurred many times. The CDR3 loop reads CASTPNPGFAPQHF. CDR3 bases: TGTGCCAGCACCCCAAATCCAGGATTCGCGCCCCAGCATTTT. The gene calls are TRBV7-2 and TRBJ1-5; D is uncertain. The CDR3 has 14 amino acids. The germline gives CDR1 SGHTA, CDR2 FQGNSA. The germline V and J ends were trimmed by 7 bases and 9 bases, with 19 bases remaining between them.

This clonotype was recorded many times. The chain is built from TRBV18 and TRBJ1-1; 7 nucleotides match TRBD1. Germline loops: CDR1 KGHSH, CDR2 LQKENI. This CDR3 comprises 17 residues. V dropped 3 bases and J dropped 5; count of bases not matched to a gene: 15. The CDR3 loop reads CASSPQRLARGGTEAFF. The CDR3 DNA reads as TGTGCCAGCTCACCCCAACGTCTAGCCAGGGGGGGAACTGAAGCTTTCTTT.

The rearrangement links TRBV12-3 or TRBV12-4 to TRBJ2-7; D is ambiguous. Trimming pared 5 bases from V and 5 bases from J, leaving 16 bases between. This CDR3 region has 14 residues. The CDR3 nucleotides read TGTGCCAGCAGTCCCCCGGTCCCCCTCGACGAGCAGTACTTC. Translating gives CASSPPVPLDEQYF.

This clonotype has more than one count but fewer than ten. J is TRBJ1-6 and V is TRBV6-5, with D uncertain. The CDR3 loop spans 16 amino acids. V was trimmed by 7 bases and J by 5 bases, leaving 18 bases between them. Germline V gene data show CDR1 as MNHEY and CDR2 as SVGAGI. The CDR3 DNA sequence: TGTGCCAGCACCATTCGTCCGGGGAACAATAATTCACCCCTCCACTTT. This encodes CASTIRPGNNNSPLHF.

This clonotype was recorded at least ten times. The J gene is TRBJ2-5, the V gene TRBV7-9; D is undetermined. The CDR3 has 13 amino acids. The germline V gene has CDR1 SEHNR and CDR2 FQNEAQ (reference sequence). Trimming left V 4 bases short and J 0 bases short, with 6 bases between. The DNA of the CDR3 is TGTGCCAGCAGCTGGTTATACCAAGAGACCCAGTACTTC. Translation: CASSWLYQETQYF.

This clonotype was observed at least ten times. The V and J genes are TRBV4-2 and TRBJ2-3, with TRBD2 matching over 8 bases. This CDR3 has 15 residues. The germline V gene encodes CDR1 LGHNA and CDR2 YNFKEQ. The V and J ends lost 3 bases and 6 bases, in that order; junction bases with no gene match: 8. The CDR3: CASSQARGGLDTQYF. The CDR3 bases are TGTGCCAGCAGCCAGGCTCGGGGGGGCCTGGATACGCAGTATTTT.

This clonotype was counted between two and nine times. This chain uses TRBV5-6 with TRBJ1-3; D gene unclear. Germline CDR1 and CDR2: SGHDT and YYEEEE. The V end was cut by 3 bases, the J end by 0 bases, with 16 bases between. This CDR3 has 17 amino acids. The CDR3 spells CASSSSVPFVSGNTIYF. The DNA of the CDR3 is TGTGCCAGCAGCTCGTCTGTCCCTTTCGTCTCTGGAAACACCATATATTTT.

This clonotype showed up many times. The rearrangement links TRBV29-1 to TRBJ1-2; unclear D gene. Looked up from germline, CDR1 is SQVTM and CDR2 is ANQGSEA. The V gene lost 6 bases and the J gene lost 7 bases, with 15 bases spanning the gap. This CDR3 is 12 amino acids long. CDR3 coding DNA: TGCAGCGTGTGGTTTTTTCAGGCTGGCTACACCTTC. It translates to CSVWFFQAGYTF.